This T cell receptor beta chain was sequenced during a study of PD-L1 blockade in urothelial cancer. This clone was seen a few times. CDR1 MGHRA and CDR2 YSYEKL come from the germline V gene. The length of the CDR3 is 14 residues. V was clipped by 0 bases and J by 3 bases, with 8 bases between them. Libraries were prepared by immunoSEQ multiplex PCR; TCRdb keeps only in-frame clonotypes and omits some of them. The sample yields approximately 51,000 clones, 70% to 90% seen once. The sample consisted of PBMCs, taken around atezolizumab (anti-PD-L1) treatment. J is TRBJ1-2 and V is TRBV4-1; D is ambiguous. The TCR sequence derives from a man in his 60s with urothelial cancer. The CDR3 DNA is TGCGCCAGCAGCCAAGATGGGAGGGACTATGGCTACACCTTC. This encodes CASSQDGRDYGYTF.